One and the same sample provided the 6 T cell receptor beta chains below, sequenced in a study of blood T cell repertoires in COVID-19. Some clones are missing from TCRdb's copy, which holds only in-frame ones; the method was immunoSEQ multiplex PCR. The sample shows about 190,000 clones, over 70% of them seen only once. Sequences were obtained from peripheral blood. These receptors originate from a man aged 55 to 70 with acute or convalescent COVID-19.

The V and J genes are TRBV4-2 and TRBJ2-7; 11 bases line up with TRBD1. Trimming cost V 2 bases and J 4 bases; bases outside gene matches: 4. Germline assignment: CDR1 LGHNA and CDR2 YNFKEQ. The CDR3 has 15 amino acids. This CDR3 is CASSQHGQGAYEQYF. Here the CDR3 DNA reads TGTGCCAGCAGCCAACACGGACAGGGGGCTTACGAGCAGTACTTC.

This clone came up many times. The chain links TRBV19 to TRBJ1-5, with D uncertain. Trimming cost V 0 bases and J 3 bases, with 12 bases left between them. Germline loops: CDR1 LNHDA, CDR2 SQIVND (reference sequence). The CDR3 consists of 16 residues. CDR3 in DNA: TGTGCCAGTAGTATAGATTTGGCGGATTTCAATCAGCCCCAGCATTTT. Its protein is CASSIDLADFNQPQHF.

V gene TRBV6-5 combines with J gene TRBJ2-1; TRBD2 might be the D (6 bases). This CDR3 spans 15 amino acids. Trimming took off 2 bases at V and 0 bases at J, with 8 bases between the two ends. Germline CDR1 reads MNHEY; CDR2 reads SVGAGI. This chain's CDR3 is CASSYDSGSYNEQFF. CDR3 bases: TGTGCCAGCAGTTACGATAGCGGCTCCTACAATGAGCAGTTCTTC.

CDR3 sequence (DNA): TGCAGTGCTAGGGGAACAGGGTTCTACACCTTC. This sequence encodes CSARGTGFYTF. The chain recombines TRBV20-1 with TRBJ1-2, with a tentative D call TRBD1 (6 bases). The germline V gene encodes CDR1 DFQATT and CDR2 SNEGSKA (reference sequence). Deletions cut 3 bases from V and 10 bases from J, with 12 bases between. This CDR3 region has 11 residues.

V usage is TRBV15 and J usage is TRBJ1-1; 8 nucleotides match TRBD1. V shed 6 bases, J shed 3 bases, and the junction held 3 bases outside the gene matches. The CDR3 has 13 residues. CDR1 is LNHNV, CDR2 YYDKDF, per germline (reference sequence). CDR3 nucleotides: TGTGCCACCAGGAGACAGGGGTACACTGAAGCTTTCTTT. Residues: CATRRQGYTEAFF.

The chain is built from TRBV29-1 and TRBJ1-2; weak D call: TRBD1 (5 bases). From germline, CDR1 is SQVTM and CDR2 ANQGSEA. V lost 7 bases, J lost 10 bases, and 10 bases lay in between. The CDR3 sequence is 9 residues long. As DNA, the CDR3 is TGCAGCGACGGACAAGACTACACCTTC. It encodes CSDGQDYTF.